This entry features one T cell receptor beta chain sequence. Germline V lookup: CDR1 MNHNS, CDR2 SASEGT. The V end lost 8 bases, the J end lost 10 bases, and 15 bases lay between the germline ends. This CDR3 is built from 13 residues. Sequencing was performed with immunoSEQ multiplex PCR; in TCRdb, only in-frame clones are kept and a portion is missing. The table has roughly 51,000 clones, 90% to 95% seen once. The sample comes from a study of technical replicates of blood from a handful of donors. This chain uses TRBV6-1 with TRBJ1-6; D remains ambiguous. Material: PBMCs. The origin of this receptor is a human donor in good health. Some clones in this sample may be carry-over from other donors' samples. CDR3 sequence reads: CASLPHGGSPLHF. CDR3 DNA: TGTGCCAGCCTGCCCCACGGCGGGTCACCCCTCCACTTT.